This TCR beta chain came from a study of blood T cell repertoires in COVID-19. Across the study: COVID-19 samples, acute and convalescent, were from the United States, Italy and Spain. The cDNA or gDNA used as material had been derived from T cells, B-cell-depleted T cells, or PBMCs.

The junction had 20 bases not matched to a gene; V was cut back by 7 bases and J by 8 bases. This CDR3 is 18 amino acids long. Germline V CDR1 and CDR2: LNHDA, SQIVND (reference sequence). This clone was recorded only once. Per the original data handling: Researchers report that nucleated cell counts were estimated from reference gene primer amplification. Measured with immunoSEQ multiplex PCR; TCRdb has only the in-frame clones, and not every one. V and J calls and clone size are those listed in that table; D and trimming were worked out from the DNA. The data hold 150,000 to 250,000 clones, with 94% observed a single time.

The V and J genes are TRBV19 and TRBJ1-2; 12 nucleotides match TRBD1. This TCR was recovered from a man aged 25 to 40 with COVID-19, enrolled during active disease. Sequences were obtained from peripheral blood. The CDR3 loop is CASTDLGQGARILNGYTF. CDR3 nucleotide sequence: TGTGCCAGTACCGACCTGGGACAGGGGGCGCGAATCCTCAACGGCTACACCTTC.